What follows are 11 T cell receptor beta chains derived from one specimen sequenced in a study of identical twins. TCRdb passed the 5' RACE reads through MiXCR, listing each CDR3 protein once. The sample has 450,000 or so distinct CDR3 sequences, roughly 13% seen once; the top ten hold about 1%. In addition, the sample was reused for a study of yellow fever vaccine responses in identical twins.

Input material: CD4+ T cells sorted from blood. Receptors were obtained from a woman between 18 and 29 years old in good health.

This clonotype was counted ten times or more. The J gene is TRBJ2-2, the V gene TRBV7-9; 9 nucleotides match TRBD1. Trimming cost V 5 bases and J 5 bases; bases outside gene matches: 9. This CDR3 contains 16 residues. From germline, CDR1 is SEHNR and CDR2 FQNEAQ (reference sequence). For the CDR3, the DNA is TGTGCCAGCAGCAGGCTTCGGGACAGGGAGACCGGGGAGCTGTTTTTT. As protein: CASSRLRDRETGELFF.

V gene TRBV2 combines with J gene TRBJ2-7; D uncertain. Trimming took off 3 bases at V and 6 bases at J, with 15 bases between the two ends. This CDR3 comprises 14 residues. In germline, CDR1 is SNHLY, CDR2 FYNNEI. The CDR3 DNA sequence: TGTGCCAGCAGTGACAAGGATCTGGCGTTCGAGCAGTACTTC. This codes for CASSDKDLAFEQYF. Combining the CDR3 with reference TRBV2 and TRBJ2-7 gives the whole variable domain EPEVTQTPSHQVTQMGQEVILRCVPISNHLYFYWYRQILGQKVEFLVSFYNNEISEKSEIFDDQFSVERPDGSNFTLKIRSTKLEDSAMYFCASSDKDLAFEQYFGPGTRLTVT.

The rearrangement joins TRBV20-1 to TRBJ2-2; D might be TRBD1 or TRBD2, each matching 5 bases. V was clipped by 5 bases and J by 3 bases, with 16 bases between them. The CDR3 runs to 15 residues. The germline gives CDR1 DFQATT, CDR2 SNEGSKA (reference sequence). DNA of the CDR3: TGCAGTGCTCAAACCCCCGGGACCCACACCGGGGAGCTGTTTTTT. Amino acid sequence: CSAQTPGTHTGELFF.

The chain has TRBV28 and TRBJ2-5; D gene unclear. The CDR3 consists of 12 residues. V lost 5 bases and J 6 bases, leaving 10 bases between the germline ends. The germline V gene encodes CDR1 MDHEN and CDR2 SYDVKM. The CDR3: CASSPSRKTQYF. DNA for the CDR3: TGTGCCAGCAGTCCAAGTAGGAAGACCCAGTACTTC.

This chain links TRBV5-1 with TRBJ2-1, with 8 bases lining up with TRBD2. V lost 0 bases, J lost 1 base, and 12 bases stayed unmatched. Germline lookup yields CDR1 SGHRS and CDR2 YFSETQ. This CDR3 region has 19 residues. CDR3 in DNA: TGCGCCAGCAGCTTGGATGGGGCGGGAGGCCGGTTATCCTACAATGAGCAGTTCTTC. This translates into CASSLDGAGGRLSYNEQFF.

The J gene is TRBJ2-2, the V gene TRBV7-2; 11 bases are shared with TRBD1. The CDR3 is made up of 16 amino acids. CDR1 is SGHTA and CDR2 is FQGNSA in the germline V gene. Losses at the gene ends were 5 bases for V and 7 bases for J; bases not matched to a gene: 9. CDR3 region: CASSPGTGGFNGELFF. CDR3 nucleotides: TGTGCCAGCAGCCCCGGGACAGGGGGATTTAACGGGGAGCTGTTTTTT. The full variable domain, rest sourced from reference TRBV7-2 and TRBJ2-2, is GAGVSQSPSNKVTEKGKDVELRCDPISGHTALYWYRQSLGQGLEFLIYFQGNSAPDKSGLPSDRFSAERTGGSVSTLTIQRTQQEDSAVYLCASSPGTGGFNGELFFGEGSRLTVL.

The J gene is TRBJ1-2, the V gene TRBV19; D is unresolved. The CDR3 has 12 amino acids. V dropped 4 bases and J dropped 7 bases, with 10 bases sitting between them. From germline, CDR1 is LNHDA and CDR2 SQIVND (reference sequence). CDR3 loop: CASSNGFVGYTF. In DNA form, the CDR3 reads TGTGCCAGTAGTAACGGATTCGTTGGCTACACCTTC.

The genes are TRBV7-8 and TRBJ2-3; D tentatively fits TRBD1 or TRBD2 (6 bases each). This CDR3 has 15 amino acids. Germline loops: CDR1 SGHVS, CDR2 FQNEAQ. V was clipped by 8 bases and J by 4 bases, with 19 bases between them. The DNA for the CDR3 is TGTGCCAGCGTCAGACTAGGGGGGAGATCAGATACGCAGTATTTT. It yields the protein CASVRLGGRSDTQYF. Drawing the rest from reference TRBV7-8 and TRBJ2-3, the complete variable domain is GAGVSQSPRYKVAKRGQDVALRCDPISGHVSLFWYQQALGQGPEFLTYFQNEAQLDKSGLPSDRFFAERPEGSVSTLKIQRTQQEDSAVYLCASVRLGGRSDTQYFGPGTRLTVL.

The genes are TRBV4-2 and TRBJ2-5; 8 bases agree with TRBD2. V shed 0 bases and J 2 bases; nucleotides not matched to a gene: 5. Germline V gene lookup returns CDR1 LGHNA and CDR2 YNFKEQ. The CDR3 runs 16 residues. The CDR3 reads CASSQDTAGEQETQYF. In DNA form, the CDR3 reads TGTGCCAGCAGCCAAGATACAGCGGGAGAGCAAGAGACCCAGTACTTC.

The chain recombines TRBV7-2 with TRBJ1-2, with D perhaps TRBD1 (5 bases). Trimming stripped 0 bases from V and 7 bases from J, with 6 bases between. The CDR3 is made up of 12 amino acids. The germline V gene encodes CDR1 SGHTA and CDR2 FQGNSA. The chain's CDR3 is CASSLAGGGYTF. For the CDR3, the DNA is TGTGCCAGCAGCTTAGCTGGGGGTGGCTACACCTTC.

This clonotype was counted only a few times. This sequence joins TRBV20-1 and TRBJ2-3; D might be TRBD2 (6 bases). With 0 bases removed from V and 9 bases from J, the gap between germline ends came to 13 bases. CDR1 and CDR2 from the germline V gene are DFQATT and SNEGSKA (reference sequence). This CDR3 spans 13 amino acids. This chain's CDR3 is CSARDVGGLTQYF. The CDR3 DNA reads TGCAGTGCTAGAGATGTGGGGGGACTCACGCAGTATTTT.